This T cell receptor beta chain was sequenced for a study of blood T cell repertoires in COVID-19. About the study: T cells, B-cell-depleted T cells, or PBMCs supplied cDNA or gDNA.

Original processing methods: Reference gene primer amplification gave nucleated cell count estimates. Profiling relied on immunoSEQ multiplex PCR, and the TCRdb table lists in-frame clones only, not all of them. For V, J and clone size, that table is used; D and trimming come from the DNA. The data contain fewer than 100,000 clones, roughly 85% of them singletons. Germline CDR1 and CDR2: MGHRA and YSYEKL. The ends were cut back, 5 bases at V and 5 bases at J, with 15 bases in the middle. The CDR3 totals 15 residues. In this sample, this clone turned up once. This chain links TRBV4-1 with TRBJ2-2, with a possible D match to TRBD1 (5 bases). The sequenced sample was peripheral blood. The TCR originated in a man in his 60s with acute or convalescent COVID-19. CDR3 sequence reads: CASSVQGATTGELFF. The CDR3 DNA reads TGCGCCAGCAGCGTCCAGGGTGCGACTACCGGGGAGCTGTTTTTT.